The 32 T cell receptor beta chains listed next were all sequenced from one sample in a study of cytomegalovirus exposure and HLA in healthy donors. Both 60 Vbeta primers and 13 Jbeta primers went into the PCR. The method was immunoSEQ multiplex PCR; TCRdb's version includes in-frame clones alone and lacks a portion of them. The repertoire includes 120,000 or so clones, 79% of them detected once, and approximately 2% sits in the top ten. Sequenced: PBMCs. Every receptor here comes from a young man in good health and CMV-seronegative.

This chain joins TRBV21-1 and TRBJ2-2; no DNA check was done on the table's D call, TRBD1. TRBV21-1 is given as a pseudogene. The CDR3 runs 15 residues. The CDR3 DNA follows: TGTGCCAGCAGCATCAGGGGAACCGTCACCGGGGAGCTGTTTTTT. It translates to CASSIRGTVTGELFF.

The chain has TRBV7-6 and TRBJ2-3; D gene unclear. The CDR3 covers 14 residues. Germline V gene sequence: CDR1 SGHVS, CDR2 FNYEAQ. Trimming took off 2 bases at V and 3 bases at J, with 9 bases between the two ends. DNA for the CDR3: TGTGCCAGCAGCTTAATGGAGTGGACAGATACGCAGTATTTT. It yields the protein CASSLMEWTDTQYF.

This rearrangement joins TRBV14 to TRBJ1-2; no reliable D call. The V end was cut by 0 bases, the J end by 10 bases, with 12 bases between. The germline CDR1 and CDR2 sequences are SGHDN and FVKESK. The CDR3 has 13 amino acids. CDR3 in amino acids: CASSQDSSVSYTF. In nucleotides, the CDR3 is TGTGCCAGCAGCCAAGATTCTTCTGTCTCCTACACCTTC.

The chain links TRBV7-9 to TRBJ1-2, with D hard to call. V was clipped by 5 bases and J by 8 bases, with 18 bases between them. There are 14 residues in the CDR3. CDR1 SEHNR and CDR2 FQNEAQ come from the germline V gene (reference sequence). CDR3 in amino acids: CASSAGGIKRGYTF. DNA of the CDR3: TGTGCCAGCAGCGCGGGAGGGATTAAGCGAGGCTACACCTTC.

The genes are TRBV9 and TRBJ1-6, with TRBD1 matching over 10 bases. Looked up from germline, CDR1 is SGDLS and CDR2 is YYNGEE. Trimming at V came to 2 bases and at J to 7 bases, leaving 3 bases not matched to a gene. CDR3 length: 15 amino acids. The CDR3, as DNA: TGTGCCAGCAGCGTTGGGACAGGGGAGAATTCACCCCTCCACTTT. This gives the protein CASSVGTGENSPLHF.

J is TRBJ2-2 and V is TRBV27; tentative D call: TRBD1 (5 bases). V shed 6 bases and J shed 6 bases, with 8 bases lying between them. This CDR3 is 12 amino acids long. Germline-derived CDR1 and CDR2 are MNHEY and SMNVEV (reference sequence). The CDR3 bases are TGTGCCAGCAGAAGGGGTCCCGGGGAGCTGTTTTTT. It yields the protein CASRRGPGELFF.

CDR3 sequence reads: CASTGLAGVSYEQYF. The CDR3 coding sequence is TGCGCCAGCACGGGACTAGCGGGAGTGAGTTACGAGCAGTACTTC. The V gene is TRBV5-1, the J gene TRBJ2-7; 14 nucleotides agree with TRBD2. This CDR3 is 15 amino acids long. Germline V gives CDR1 SGHRS, CDR2 YFSETQ. V was clipped by 6 bases and J by 4 bases; unmatched bases: 6.

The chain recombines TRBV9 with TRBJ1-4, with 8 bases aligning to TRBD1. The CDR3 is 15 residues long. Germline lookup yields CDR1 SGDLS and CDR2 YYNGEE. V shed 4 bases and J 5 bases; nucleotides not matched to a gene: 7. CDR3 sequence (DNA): TGTGCCAGCAGCTGGAAGACAGGGGCAAATGAAAAACTGTTTTTT. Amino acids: CASSWKTGANEKLFF.

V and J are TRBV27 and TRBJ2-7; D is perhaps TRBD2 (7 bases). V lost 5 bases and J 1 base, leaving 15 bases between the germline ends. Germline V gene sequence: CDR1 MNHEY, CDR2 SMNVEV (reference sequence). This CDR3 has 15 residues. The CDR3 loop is CASSQLRGTSYEQYF. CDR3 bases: TGTGCCAGCAGTCAACTGCGGGGGACATCCTACGAGCAGTACTTC.

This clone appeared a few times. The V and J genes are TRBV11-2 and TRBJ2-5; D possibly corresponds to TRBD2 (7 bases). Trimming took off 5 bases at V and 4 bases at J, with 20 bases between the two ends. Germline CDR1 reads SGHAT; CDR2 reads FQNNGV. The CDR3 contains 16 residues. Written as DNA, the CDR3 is TGTGCCAGCAGCAGTTACAAGGAGGGAGGGGGAGAGACCCAGTACTTC. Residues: CASSSYKEGGGETQYF.

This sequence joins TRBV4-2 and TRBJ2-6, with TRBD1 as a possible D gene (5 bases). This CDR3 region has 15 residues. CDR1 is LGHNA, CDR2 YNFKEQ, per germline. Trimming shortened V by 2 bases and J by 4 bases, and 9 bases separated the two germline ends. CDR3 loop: CASSQKGPGANVLTF. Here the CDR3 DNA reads TGTGCCAGCAGCCAAAAGGGGCCCGGGGCCAACGTCCTGACTTTC.

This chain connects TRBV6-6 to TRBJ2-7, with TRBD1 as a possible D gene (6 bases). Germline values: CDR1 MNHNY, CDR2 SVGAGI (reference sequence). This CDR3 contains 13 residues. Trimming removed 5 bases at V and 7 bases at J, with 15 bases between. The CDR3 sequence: CASSVDSPKEQYV. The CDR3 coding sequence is TGTGCCAGCAGTGTGGACAGCCCTAAGGAGCAGTACGTC.

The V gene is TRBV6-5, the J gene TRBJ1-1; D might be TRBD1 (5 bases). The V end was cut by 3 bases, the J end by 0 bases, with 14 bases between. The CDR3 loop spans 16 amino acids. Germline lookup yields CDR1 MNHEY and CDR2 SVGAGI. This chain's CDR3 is CASSYSWTSLNTEAFF. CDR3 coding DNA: TGTGCCAGCAGTTATTCCTGGACAAGTCTGAACACTGAAGCTTTCTTT.

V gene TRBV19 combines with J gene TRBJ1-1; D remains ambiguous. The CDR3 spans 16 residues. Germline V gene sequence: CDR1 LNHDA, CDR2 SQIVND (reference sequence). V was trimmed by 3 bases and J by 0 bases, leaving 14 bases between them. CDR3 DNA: TGTGCCAGTAGTATGGTCGGAGAGGGCATGAACACTGAAGCTTTCTTT. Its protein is CASSMVGEGMNTEAFF.

The CDR3 reads CASSLGLAGGRDEQFF. The CDR3 coding sequence is TGCGCCAGCAGCTTGGGACTAGCGGGAGGGAGGGATGAGCAGTTCTTC. V gene TRBV5-1 combines with J gene TRBJ2-1, with 14 bases identical to TRBD2. CDR1 is SGHRS and CDR2 is YFSETQ in the germline V gene. This CDR3 spans 16 amino acids. Germline trimming cut 0 bases from V and 8 bases from J; bases unmatched to any gene: 4.

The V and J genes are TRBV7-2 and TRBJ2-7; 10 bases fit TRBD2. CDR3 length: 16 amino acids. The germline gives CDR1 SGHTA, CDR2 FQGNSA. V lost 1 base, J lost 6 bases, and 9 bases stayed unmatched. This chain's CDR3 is CASSLVPGLAAVEQYF. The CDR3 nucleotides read TGTGCCAGCAGCTTAGTCCCCGGACTAGCGGCGGTCGAGCAGTACTTC. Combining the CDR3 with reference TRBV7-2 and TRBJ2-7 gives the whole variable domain GAGVSQSPSNKVTEKGKDVELRCDPISGHTALYWYRQSLGQGLEFLIYFQGNSAPDKSGLPSDRFSAERTGGSVSTLTIQRTQQEDSAVYLCASSLVPGLAAVEQYFGPGTRLTVT.

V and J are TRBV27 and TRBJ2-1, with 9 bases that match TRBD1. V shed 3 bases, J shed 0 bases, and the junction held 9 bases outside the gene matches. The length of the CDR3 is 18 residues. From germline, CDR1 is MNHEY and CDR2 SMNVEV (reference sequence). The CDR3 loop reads CASSFRTGGLYSYNEQFF. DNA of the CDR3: TGTGCCAGCAGTTTCAGAACAGGGGGCTTATACTCCTACAATGAGCAGTTCTTC.

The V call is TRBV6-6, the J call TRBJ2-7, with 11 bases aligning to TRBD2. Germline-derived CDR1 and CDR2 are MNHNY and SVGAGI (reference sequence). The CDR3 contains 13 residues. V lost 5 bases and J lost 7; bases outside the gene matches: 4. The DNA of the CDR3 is TGTGCCAGCAGTCCGGGACTAGCGGTGGAGCAGTACGTC. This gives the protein CASSPGLAVEQYV.

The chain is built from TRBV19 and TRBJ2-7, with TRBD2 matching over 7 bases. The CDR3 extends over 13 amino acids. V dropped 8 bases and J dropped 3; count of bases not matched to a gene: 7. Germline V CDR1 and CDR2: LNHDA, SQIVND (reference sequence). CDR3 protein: CASGQRGLYEQYF. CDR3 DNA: TGTGCCAGTGGTCAGCGGGGCCTCTACGAGCAGTACTTC.

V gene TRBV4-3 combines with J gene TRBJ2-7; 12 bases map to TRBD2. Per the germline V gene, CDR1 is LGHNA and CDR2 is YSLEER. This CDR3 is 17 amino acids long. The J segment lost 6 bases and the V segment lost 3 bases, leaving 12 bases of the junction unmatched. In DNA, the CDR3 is TGCGCCAGCAGCCAGGGGACTAGCGGGTACGGACGGGGCGAGCAGTACTTC. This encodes CASSQGTSGYGRGEQYF.

The CDR3: CASSGRDYRSGEQYF. The CDR3 bases are TGTGCCAGCAGCGGACGGGACTACCGATCAGGGGAGCAGTACTTC. This chain joins TRBV9 and TRBJ2-7; 7 bases fit TRBD2. V was clipped by 3 bases and J by 7 bases; unmatched bases: 13. This CDR3 is built from 15 residues. Germline V gives CDR1 SGDLS, CDR2 YYNGEE.

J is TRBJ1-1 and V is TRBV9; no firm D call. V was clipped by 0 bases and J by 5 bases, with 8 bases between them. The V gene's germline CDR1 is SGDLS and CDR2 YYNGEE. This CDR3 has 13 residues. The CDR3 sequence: CASSVDWETEAFF. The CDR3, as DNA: TGTGCCAGCAGCGTAGATTGGGAGACTGAAGCTTTCTTT.

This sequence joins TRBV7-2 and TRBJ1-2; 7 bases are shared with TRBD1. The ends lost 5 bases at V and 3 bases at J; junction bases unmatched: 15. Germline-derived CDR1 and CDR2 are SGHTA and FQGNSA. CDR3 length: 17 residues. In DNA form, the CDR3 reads TGTGCCAGCAGCAGGGGGCCCACGCAGACCCAGGACTATGGCTACACCTTC. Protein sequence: CASSRGPTQTQDYGYTF.

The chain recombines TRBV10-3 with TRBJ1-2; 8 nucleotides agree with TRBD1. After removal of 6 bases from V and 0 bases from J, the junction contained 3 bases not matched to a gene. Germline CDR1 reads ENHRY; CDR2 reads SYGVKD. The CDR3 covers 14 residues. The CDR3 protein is CAIRIQGANYGYTF. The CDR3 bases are TGTGCCATCAGGATACAGGGGGCTAACTATGGCTACACCTTC.

The chain's CDR3 is CASSYTLGQGNTEAFF. In DNA, the CDR3 is TGTGCCAGCAGTTACACCCTCGGACAGGGGAACACTGAAGCTTTCTTT. This chain joins TRBV6-5 and TRBJ1-1; 8 nucleotides agree with TRBD1. With 2 bases clipped from V and 1 base from J, the junction kept 6 bases outside the gene matches. The CDR3 runs to 16 residues. Germline V gene lookup returns CDR1 MNHEY and CDR2 SVGAGI.

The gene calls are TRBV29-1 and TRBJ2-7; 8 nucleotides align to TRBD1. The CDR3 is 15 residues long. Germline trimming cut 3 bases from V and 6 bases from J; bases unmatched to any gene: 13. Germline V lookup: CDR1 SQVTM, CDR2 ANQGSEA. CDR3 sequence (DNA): TGCAGCGTTGATATTAGGGACAGGACTTCCCTCGAGCAGTACGTC. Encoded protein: CSVDIRDRTSLEQYV.

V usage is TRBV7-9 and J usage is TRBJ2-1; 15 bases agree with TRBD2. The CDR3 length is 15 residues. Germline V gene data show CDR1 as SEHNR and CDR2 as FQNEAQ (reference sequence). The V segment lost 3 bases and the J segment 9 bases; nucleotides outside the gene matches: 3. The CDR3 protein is CASSFWTSGRVEQFF. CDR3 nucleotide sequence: TGTGCCAGCAGCTTCTGGACTAGCGGGAGGGTTGAGCAGTTCTTC.

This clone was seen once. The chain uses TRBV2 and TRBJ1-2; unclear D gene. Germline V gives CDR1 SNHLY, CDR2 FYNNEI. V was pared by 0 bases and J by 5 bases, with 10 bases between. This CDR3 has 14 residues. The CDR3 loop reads CASSEAGRPYGYTF. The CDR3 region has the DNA TGTGCCAGCAGTGAAGCGGGCAGGCCTTATGGCTACACCTTC.

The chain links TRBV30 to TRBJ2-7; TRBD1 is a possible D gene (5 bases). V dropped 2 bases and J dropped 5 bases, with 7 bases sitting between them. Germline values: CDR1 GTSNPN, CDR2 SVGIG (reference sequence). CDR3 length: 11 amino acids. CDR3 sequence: CAWSWGHEQYV. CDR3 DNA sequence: TGTGCCTGGAGTTGGGGCCACGAGCAGTACGTC.

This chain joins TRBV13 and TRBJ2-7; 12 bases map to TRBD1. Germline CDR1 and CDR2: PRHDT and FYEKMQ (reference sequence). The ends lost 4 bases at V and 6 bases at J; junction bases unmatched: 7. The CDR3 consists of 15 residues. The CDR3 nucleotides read TGTGCCAGCAGCTCCGAGGGACAGGGGGCCAGCGAGCAGTACTTC. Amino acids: CASSSEGQGASEQYF. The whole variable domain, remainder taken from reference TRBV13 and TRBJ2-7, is AAGVIQSPRHLIKEKRETATLKCYPIPRHDTVYWYQQGPGQDPQFLISFYEKMQSDKGSIPDRFSAQQFSDYHSELNMSSLELGDSALYFCASSSEGQGASEQYFGPGTRLTVT.

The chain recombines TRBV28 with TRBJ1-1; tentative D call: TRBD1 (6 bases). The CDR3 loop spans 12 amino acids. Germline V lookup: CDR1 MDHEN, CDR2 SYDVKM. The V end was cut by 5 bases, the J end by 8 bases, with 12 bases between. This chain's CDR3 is CASSLQDREAFF. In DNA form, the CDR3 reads TGTGCCAGCAGTCTCCAGGACAGAGAAGCTTTCTTT.

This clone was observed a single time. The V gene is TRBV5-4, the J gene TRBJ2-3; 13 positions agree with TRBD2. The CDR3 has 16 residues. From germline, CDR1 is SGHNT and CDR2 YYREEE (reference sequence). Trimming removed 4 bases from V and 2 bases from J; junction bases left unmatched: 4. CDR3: CASSPGLAGFTDTQYF. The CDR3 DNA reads TGTGCCAGCAGCCCGGGACTAGCGGGATTCACAGATACGCAGTATTTT.